This record covers a single T cell receptor beta chain. Antigen: not known. This CDR3 contains 16 residues. CDR1 and CDR2 from the germline V gene are LGHNA and YNFKEQ. V was cut by 0 bases and J by 5 bases, with 17 bases left in between. TCRdb reanalysed the 5' RACE reads using MiXCR and keeps one entry per CDR3 protein. The repertoire holds 220,000 or so distinct CDR3 sequences, with about 11% as singletons. These data come from a study of CD8 T cells in ankylosing spondylitis. General study findings and limits: Disease-linked clones were reportedly significantly enriched in matched ankylosing spondylitis synovial fluid. There was a TCR beta motif, made of several highly homologous variants, that appeared characteristic of ankylosing spondylitis blood.

The sequencing sample was made of blood, either unsorted or a sorted T cell fraction (not recorded which). The sequence was collected from a male donor with ankylosing spondylitis or in good health (not recorded which). The rearrangement uses TRBV4-2 and TRBJ2-7, with D possibly matching TRBD1 (5 bases). The CDR3 is CASSQEGAGFGDEQYF. DNA of the CDR3: TGTGCCAGCAGCCAAGAAGGTGCAGGGTTTGGGGACGAGCAGTACTTC.